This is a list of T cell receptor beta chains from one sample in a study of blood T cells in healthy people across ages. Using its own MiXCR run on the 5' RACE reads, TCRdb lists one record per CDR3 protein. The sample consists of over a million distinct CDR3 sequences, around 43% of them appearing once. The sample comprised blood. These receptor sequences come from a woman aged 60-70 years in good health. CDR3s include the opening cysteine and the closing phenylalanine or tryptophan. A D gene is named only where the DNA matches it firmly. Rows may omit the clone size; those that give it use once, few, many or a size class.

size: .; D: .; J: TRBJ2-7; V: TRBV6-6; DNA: TGTGCCAGCGAGGGAGCCTCCTACGAGCAGTACTTC; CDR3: CASEGASYEQYF
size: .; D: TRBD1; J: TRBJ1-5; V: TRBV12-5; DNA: TGTGCTAGTGGTTCTGACAGGGGGCAAGCGCAGCCCCAGCATTTT; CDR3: CASGSDRGQAQPQHF
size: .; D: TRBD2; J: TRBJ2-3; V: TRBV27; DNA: TGTGCCAGCAGCTGGTCAGCGGGACTCACAGATACGCAGTATTTT; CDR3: CASSWSAGLTDTQYF
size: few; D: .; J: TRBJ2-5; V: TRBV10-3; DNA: TGTGCCATCAGTGAGCGAGGGAGGAACCAAGAGACCCAGTACTTC; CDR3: CAISERGRNQETQYF
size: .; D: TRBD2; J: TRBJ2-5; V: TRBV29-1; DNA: TGCAGCGTAGCACGGGTTTGGAGGACTAGCGGGTCGAATGAGCAGTACTTC; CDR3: CSVARVWRTSGSNEQYF
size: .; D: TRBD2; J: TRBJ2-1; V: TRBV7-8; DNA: TGTGCCAGCAGCCAAGGACTAGCGGCCGGGTCCGAGCAGTTCTTC; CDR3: CASSQGLAAGSEQFF
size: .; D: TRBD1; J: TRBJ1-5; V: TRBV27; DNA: TGTGCCAGCAGTCCGGACAGGGACCTCTCGCCCCAGCATTTT; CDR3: CASSPDRDLSPQHF
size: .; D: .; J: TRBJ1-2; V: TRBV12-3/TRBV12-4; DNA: TGTGCCAGCAATGGGGGTGGCCATGGCTACACCTTC; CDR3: CASNGGGHGYTF
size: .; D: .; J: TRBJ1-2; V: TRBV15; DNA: TGTGCCACCAACAGAGTTGGGGGGAACTATGGCTACACCTTC; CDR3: CATNRVGGNYGYTF
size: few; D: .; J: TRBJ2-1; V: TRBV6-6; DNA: TGTGCCAGCAGTGGGCTGGACAATGAGCAGTTCTTC; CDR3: CASSGLDNEQFF
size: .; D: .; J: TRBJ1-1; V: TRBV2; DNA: TGTGCCAGCAGTGAGACAGTTCTGAACACTGAAGCTTTCTTT; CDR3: CASSETVLNTEAFF